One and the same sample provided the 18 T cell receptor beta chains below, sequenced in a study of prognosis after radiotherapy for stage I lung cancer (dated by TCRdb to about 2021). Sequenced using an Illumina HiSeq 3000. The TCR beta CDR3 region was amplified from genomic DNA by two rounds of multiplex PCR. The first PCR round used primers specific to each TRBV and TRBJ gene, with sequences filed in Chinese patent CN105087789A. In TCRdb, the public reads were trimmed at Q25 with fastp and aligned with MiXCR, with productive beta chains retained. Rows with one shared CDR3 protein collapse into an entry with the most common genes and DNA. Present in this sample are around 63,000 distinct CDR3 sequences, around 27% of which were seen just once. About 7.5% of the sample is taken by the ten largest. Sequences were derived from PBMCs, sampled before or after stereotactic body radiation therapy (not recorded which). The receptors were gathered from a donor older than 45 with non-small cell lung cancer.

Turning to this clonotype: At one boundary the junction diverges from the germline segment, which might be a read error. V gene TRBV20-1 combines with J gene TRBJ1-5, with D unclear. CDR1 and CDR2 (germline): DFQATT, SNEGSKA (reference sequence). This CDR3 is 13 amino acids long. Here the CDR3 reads CSAGGRTGRPQRF. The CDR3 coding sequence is TGCAGTGCTGGAGGTAGGACCGGACGGCCCCAGCGTTTT.

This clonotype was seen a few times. CDR3 nucleotides: TGTGCCAGCAGCTTGCCCGGGACAGGGTACCATGAGCAGTTCTTC. Translating gives CASSLPGTGYHEQFF. V and J are TRBV5-6 and TRBJ2-1; 9 bases line up with TRBD1. The CDR3 totals 15 residues. Germline V gene sequence: CDR1 SGHDT, CDR2 YYEEEE. With 1 base clipped from V and 8 bases from J, the junction kept 7 bases outside the gene matches.

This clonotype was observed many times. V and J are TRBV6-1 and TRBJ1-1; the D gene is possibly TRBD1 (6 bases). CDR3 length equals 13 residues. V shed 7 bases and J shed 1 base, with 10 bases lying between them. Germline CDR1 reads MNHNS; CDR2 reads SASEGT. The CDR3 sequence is CASIGQTNTEAFF. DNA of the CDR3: TGTGCCAGCATTGGACAGACGAACACTGAAGCTTTCTTT.

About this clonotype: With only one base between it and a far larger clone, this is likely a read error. The CDR3 coding sequence is TGTGCCAGCAGTGAAATAGGGGGAGGGGTGGCCGGGGAGCTGTTTTTT. It codes for CASSEIGGGVAGELFF. This chain joins TRBV6-8 and TRBJ2-2, with D possibly being TRBD2 (7 bases). Germline V CDR1 and CDR2: MNHGY, SAAAGT. Trimming removed 5 bases from V and 6 bases from J, with 19 bases in between. The CDR3 spans 16 residues.

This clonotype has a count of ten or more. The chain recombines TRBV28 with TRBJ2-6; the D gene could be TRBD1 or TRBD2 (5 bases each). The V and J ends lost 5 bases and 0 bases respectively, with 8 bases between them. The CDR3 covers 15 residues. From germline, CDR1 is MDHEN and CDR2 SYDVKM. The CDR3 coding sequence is TGTGCCAGCAGTGAGGGGCCCTCTGGGGCCAACGTCCTGACTTTC. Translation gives CASSEGPSGANVLTF.

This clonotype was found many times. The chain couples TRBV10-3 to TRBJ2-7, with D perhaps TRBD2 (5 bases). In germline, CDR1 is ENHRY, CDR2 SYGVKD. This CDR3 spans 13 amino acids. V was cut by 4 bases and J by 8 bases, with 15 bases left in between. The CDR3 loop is CAISVGSEGQQYF. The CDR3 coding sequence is TGTGCCATCAGTGTAGGGAGTGAAGGTCAGCAGTACTTC.

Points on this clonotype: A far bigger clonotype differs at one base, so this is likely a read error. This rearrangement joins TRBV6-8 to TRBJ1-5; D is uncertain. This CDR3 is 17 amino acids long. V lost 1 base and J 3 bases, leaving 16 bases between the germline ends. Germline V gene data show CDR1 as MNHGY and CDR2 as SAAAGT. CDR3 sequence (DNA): TGTGCCAGCAGTTACTGGCGCGACCGGAAAACCAATCAGCCCCAGCATTTT. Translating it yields CASSYWRDRKTNQPQHF.

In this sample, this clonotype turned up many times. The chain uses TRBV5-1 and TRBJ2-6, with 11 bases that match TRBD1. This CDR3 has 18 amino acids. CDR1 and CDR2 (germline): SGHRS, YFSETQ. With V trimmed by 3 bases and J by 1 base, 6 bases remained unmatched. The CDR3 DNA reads TGCGCCAGCAGCTGGACCGGGACAGGGGGGTCTGGGGCCAACGTCCTGACTTTC. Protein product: CASSWTGTGGSGANVLTF.

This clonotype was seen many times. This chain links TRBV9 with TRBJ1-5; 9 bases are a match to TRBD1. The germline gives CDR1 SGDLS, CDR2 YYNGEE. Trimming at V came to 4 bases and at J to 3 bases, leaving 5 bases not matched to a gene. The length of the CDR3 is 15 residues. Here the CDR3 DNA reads TGTGCCAGCAGCCCGGGGGACAGGGCCAATCAGCCCCAGCATTTT. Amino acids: CASSPGDRANQPQHF.

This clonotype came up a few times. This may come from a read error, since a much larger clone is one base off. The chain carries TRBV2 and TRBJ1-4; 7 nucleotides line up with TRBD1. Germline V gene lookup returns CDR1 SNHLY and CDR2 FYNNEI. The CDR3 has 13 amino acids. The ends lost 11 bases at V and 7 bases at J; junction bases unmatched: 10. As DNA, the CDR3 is TGTGCCTGCCTACAGGGGATTAGTGAAAAACTGTTTTTT. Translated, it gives CACLQGISEKLFF.

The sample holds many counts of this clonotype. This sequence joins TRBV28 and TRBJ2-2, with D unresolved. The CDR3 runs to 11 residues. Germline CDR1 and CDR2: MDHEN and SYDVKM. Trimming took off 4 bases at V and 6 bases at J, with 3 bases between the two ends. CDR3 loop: CASSWAGELFF. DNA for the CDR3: TGTGCCAGCAGTTGGGCCGGGGAGCTGTTTTTT.

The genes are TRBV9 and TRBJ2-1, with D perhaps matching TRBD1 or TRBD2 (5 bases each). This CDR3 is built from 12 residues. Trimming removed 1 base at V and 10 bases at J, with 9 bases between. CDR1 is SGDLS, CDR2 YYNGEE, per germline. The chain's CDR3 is CASSVMGEEQFF. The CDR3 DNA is TGTGCCAGCAGCGTAATGGGGGAGGAGCAGTTCTTC.

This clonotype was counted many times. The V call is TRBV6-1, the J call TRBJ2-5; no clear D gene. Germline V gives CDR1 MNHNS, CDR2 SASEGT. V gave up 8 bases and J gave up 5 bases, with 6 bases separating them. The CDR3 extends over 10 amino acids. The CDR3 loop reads CASGGETQYF. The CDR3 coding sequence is TGTGCCAGCGGTGGGGAGACCCAGTACTTC.

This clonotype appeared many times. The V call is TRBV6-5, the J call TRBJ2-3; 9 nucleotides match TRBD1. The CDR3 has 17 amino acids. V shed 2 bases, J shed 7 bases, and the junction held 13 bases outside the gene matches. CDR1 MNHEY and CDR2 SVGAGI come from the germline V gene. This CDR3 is CASSYQGTGSLLNTQYF. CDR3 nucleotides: TGTGCCAGCAGTTACCAAGGGACAGGGTCATTGTTAAATACGCAGTATTTT.

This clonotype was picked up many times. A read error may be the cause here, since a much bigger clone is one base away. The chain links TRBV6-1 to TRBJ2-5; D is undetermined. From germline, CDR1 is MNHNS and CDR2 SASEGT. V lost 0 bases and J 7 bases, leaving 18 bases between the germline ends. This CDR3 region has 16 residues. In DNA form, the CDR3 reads TGTGCCAGCAGTGAAGCGTGGGCCCAACCTGAAGGGACCCAGTACTTC. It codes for CASSEAWAQPEGTQYF.

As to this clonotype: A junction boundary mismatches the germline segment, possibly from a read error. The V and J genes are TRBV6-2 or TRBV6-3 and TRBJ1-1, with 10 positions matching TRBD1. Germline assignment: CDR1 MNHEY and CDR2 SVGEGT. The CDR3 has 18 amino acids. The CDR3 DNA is TGTGCCAGCATTTACTCATTATGCACGGGACAGGGGTTCACTGAAGCTTTCTTT. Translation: CASIYSLCTGQGFTEAFF.

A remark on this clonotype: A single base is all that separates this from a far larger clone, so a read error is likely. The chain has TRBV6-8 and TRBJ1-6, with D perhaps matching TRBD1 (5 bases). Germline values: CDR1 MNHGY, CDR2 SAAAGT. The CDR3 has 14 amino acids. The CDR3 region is CASSWSGRNSTLHF. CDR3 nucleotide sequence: TGTGCCAGCAGTTGGTCGGGGCGGAATTCAACCCTCCACTTT.

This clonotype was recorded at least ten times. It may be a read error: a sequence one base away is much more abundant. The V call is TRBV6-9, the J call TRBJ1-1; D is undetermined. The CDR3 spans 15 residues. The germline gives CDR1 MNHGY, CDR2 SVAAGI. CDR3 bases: TGTGCCAGCAGTTACACCTGGGCCGGAAGGACTGGAGCTTTCTTT. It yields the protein CASSYTWAGRTGAFF.